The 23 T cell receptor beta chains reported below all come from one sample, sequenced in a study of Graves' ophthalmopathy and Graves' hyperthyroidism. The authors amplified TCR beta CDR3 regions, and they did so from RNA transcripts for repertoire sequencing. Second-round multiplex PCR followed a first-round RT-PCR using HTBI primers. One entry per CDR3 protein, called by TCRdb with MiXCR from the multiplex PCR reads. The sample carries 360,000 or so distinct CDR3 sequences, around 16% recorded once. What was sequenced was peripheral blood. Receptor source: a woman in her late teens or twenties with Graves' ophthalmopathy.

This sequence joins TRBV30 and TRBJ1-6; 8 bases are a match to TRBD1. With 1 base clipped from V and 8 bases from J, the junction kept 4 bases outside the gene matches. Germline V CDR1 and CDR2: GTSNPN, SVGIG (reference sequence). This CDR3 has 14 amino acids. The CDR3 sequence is CAWSDLTGDSPLHF. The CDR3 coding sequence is TGTGCCTGGAGTGATTTGACAGGGGATTCACCCCTCCACTTT.

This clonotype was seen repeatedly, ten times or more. CDR3 region: CASSDPGSNTEAFF. CDR3 bases: TGTGCCAGCAGTGATCCAGGGAGCAACACTGAAGCTTTCTTT. The chain recombines TRBV6-1 with TRBJ1-1; possibly TRBD1 for D (5 bases). V shed 3 bases and J shed 2 bases, with 10 bases lying between them. The CDR3 sequence is 14 residues long. Germline assignment: CDR1 MNHNS and CDR2 SASEGT.

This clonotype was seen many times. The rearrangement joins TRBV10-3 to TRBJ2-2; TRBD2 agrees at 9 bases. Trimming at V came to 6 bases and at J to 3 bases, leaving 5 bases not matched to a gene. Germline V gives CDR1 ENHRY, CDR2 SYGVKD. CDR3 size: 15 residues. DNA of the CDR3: TGTGCCATCAGGCTAGCGGGGATTGACACCGGGGAGCTGTTTTTT. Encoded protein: CAIRLAGIDTGELFF.

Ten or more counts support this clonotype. The CDR3 sequence is CASSSPLAGSYEQYF. CDR3 DNA sequence: TGTGCCAGCAGTTCCCCACTAGCGGGGTCCTACGAGCAGTACTTC. The V gene is TRBV7-2, the J gene TRBJ2-7, with 10 bases that match TRBD2. The CDR3 loop spans 15 amino acids. V was clipped by 6 bases and J by 1 base; unmatched bases: 6. Per germline, CDR1 SGHTA and CDR2 FQGNSA.

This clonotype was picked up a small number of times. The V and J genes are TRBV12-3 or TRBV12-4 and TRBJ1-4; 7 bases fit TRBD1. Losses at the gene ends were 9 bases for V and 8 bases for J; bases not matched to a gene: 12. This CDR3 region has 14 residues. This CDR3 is CASSKSGGGEKLFF. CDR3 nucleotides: TGTGCCAGTTCAAAGTCAGGGGGAGGCGAAAAACTGTTTTTT.

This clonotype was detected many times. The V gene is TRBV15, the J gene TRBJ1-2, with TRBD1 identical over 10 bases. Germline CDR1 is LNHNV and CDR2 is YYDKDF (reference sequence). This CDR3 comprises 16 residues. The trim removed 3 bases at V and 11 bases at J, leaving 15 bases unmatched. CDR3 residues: CATSRSGDRGSPGYTF. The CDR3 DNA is TGTGCCACCAGCAGGAGCGGGGACAGGGGAAGCCCTGGTTACACCTTC.

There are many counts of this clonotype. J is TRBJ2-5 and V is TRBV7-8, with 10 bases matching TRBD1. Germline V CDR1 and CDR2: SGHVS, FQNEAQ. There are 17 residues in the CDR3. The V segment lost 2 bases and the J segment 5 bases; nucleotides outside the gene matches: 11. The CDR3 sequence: CASSLYSGQGTGETQYF. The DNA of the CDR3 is TGTGCCAGCAGCTTATATTCGGGACAGGGGACGGGGGAGACCCAGTACTTC. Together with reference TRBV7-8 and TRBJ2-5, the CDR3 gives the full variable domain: GAGVSQSPRYKVAKRGQDVALRCDPISGHVSLFWYQQALGQGPEFLTYFQNEAQLDKSGLPSDRFFAERPEGSVSTLKIQRTQQEDSAVYLCASSLYSGQGTGETQYFGPGTRLLVL.

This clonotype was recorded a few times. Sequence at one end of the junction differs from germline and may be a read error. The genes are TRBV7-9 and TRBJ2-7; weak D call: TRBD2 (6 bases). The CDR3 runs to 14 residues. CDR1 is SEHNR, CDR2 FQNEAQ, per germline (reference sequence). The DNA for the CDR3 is TGTGCCAGCAGCCCCGGGGGACCCCGCTACGGGCAGTACTTC. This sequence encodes CASSPGGPRYGQYF.

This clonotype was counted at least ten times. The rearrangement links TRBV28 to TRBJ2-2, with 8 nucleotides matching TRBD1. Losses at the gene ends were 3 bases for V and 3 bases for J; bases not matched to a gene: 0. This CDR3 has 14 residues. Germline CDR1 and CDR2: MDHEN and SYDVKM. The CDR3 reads CASSLTGDTGELFF. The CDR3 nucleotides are TGTGCCAGCAGTTTGACAGGGGACACCGGGGAGCTGTTTTTT.

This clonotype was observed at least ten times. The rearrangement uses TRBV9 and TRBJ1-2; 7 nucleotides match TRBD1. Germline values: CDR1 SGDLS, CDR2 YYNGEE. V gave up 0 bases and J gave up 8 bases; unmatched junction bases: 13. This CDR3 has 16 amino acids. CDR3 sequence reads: CASSVDLTGVEGGYTF. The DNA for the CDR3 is TGTGCCAGCAGCGTAGATCTAACAGGGGTGGAAGGAGGCTACACCTTC. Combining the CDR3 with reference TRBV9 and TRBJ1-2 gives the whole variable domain DSGVTQTPKHLITATGQRVTLRCSPRSGDLSVYWYQQSLDQGLQFLIQYYNGEERAKGNILERFSAQQFPDLHSELNLSSLELGDSALYFCASSVDLTGVEGGYTFGSGTRLTVV.

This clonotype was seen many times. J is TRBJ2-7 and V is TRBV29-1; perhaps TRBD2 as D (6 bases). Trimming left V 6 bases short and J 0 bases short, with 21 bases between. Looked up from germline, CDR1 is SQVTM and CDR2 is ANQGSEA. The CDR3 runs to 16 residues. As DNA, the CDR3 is TGCAGCGTCCGGGACTCTGCCCCCCAAAGCTCCTACGAGCAGTACTTC. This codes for CSVRDSAPQSSYEQYF.

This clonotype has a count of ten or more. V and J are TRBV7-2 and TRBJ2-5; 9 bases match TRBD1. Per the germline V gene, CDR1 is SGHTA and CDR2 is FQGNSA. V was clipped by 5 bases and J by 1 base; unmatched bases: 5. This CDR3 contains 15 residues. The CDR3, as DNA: TGTGCCAGCAGCACCCGACAGGGGGTCCAAGAGACCCAGTACTTC. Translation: CASSTRQGVQETQYF.

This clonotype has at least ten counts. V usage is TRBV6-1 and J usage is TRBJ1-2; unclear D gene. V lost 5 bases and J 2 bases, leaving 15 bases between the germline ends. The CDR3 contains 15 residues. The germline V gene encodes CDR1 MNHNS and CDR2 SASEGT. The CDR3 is CASSPRVGINYGYTF. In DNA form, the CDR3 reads TGTGCCAGCAGTCCCCGGGTTGGAATCAACTATGGCTACACCTTC.

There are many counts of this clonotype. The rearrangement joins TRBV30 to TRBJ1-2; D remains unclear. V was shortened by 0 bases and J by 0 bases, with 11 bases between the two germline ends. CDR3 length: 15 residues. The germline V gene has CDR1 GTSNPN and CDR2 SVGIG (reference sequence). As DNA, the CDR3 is TGTGCCTGGAGTGTAGTGCCGGGAACTAACTATGGCTACACCTTC. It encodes CAWSVVPGTNYGYTF. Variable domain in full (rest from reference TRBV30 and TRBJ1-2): SQTIHQWPATLVQPVGSPLSLECTVEGTSNPNLYWYRQAAGRGLQLLFYSVGIGQISSEVPQNLSASRPQDRQFILSSKKLLLSDSGFYLCAWSVVPGTNYGYTFGSGTRLTVV.

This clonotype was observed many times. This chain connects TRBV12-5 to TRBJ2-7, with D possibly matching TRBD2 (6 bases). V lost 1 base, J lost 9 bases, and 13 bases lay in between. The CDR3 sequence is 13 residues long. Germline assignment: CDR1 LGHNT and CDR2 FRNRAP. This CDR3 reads CASGLAGESRQYF. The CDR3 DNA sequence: TGTGCTAGTGGTTTGGCGGGAGAGTCCCGGCAGTACTTC.

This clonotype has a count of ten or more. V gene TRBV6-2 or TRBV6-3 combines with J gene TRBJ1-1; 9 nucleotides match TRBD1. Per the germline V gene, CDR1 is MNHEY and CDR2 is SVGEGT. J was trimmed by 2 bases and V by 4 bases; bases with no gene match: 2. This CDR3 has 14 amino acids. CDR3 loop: CASSWTGANTEAFF. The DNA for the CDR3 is TGTGCCAGCAGTTGGACAGGGGCAAACACTGAAGCTTTCTTT.

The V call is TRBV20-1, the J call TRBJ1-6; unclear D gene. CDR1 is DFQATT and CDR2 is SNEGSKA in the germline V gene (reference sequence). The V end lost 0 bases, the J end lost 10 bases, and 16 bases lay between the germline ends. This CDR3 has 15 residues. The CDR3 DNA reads TGCAGTGCTAGAGATACTGGGCAGGAGAGGTCACCCCTCCACTTT. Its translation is CSARDTGQERSPLHF.

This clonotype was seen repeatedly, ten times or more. The CDR3 loop reads CASSGLGTTSSYTF. For the CDR3, the DNA is TGTGCCAGCAGTGGGCTAGGGACAACTTCTAGCTACACCTTC. This chain links TRBV27 with TRBJ1-2, with D possibly TRBD1 on 6 matching bases. CDR3 length equals 14 residues. In germline, CDR1 is MNHEY, CDR2 SMNVEV (reference sequence). V was cut by 5 bases and J by 9 bases, with 19 bases left in between.

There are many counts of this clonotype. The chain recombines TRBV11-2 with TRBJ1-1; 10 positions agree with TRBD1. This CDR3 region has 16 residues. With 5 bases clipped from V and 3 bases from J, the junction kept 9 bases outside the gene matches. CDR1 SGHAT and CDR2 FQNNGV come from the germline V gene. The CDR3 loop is CASSPPPTGGHTEAFF. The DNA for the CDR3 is TGTGCCAGCAGCCCCCCCCCGACAGGGGGCCACACTGAAGCTTTCTTT.

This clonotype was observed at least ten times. CDR3 protein: CASLLAGGPSETQYF. CDR3 DNA sequence: TGTGCCAGCTTGCTAGCGGGAGGGCCCTCGGAGACCCAGTACTTC. The chain links TRBV2 to TRBJ2-5; TRBD2 matches 12 bases. The CDR3 is 15 residues long. In germline, CDR1 is SNHLY, CDR2 FYNNEI. The V gene end was trimmed by 8 bases and the J gene end by 5 bases; junction bases not matched to a gene: 9.

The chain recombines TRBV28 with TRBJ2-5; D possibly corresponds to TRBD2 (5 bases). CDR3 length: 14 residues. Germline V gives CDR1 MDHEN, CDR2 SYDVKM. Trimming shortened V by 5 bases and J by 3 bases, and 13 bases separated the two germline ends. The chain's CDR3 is CASSRAAAEETQYF. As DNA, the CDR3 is TGTGCCAGCAGTAGAGCGGCCGCGGAAGAGACCCAGTACTTC.

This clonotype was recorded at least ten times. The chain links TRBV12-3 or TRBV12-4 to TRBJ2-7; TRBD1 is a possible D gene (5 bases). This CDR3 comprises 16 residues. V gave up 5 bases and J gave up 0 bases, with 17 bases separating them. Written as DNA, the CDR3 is TGTGCCAGCAGTATACTGCAGGGTCCCCGCTCCTACGAGCAGTACTTC. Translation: CASSILQGPRSYEQYF.

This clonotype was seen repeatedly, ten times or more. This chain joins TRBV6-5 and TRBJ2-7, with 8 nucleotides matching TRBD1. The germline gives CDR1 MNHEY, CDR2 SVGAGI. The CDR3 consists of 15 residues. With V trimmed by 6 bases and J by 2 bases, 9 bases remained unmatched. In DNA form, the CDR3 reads TGTGCCAGCAGGGGGTTCGGGACAGGAACCTACGAGCAGTACTTC. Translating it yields CASRGFGTGTYEQYF.